The 30 T cell receptor beta chains reported below all come from one sample, sequenced in a study of human T cells and chemical hapten exposure. Time point reported: patch test 3, about 24 weeks after DPC sensitization. Noted treatment: therapeutic diphenylcyclopropenone sensitization with weekly scalp DPC. TCRdb itself ran the RACE reads through MiXCR, one entry per CDR3 protein. This table has roughly 90,000 distinct CDR3 sequences, 9.5% to 13% appearing once. The sequences come from whole blood, collected in connection with sensitization to the hapten diphenylcyclopropenone (DPC). The receptors were gathered from a woman aged 30 to 39 with alopecia areata. Some clones in this sample may be carry-over from other donors' samples.

The chain carries TRBV7-9 and TRBJ2-3; 8 bases fit TRBD1. With 10 bases clipped from V and 5 bases from J, the junction kept 8 bases outside the gene matches. The length of the CDR3 is 13 residues. The V gene's germline CDR1 is SEHNR and CDR2 FQNEAQ (reference sequence). This CDR3 is CATSGGRVDTQYF. In nucleotides, the CDR3 is TGTGCCACCTCAGGGGGCCGGGTAGATACGCAGTATTTT.

The sample holds many counts of this clonotype. V is TRBV30 and J is TRBJ1-5; D is ambiguous. The ends were cut back, 0 bases at V and 7 bases at J, with 13 bases in the middle. From germline, CDR1 is GTSNPN and CDR2 SVGIG (reference sequence). This CDR3 has 14 amino acids. The chain's CDR3 is CAWSVDGNLQPQHF. The CDR3 DNA follows: TGTGCCTGGAGTGTAGACGGAAACTTACAGCCCCAGCATTTT.

This clonotype was recorded at least ten times. This rearrangement joins TRBV6-5 to TRBJ2-7, with TRBD2 matching over 7 bases. The CDR3 spans 15 residues. Trimming removed 7 bases from V and 5 bases from J; junction bases left unmatched: 14. The V gene's germline CDR1 is MNHEY and CDR2 SVGAGI. In DNA form, the CDR3 reads TGTGCCAGCACCCCGCGGTGGCGGGAGAAGGACGAGCAGTACTTC. It translates to CASTPRWREKDEQYF.

This clonotype came up many times. The chain employs TRBV29-1 and TRBJ1-1; the D is unclear. The CDR3 runs to 14 residues. The V end was cut by 7 bases, the J end by 1 base, with 16 bases between. CDR1 SQVTM and CDR2 ANQGSEA come from the germline V gene. The CDR3 coding sequence is TGCAGCGCGACCACCCTCGTCCAGAACACTGAAGCTTTCTTT. Its translation is CSATTLVQNTEAFF.

This clonotype showed up many times. The chain is built from TRBV18 and TRBJ1-2; D not resolved. This CDR3 is built from 13 residues. The V gene lost 6 bases and the J gene lost 5 bases, with 13 bases spanning the gap. Germline V lookup: CDR1 KGHSH, CDR2 LQKENI. Here the CDR3 DNA reads TGTGCCAGCTCGCCCGGACCGATTTATGGCTACACCTTC. It is translated as CASSPGPIYGYTF.

This clonotype was recorded at least ten times. The rearrangement uses TRBV6-2 or TRBV6-3 and TRBJ2-5; tentative D call: TRBD1 (5 bases). V dropped 2 bases and J dropped 4 bases, with 11 bases sitting between them. The CDR3 covers 14 residues. Per germline, CDR1 MNHEY and CDR2 SVGEGT. CDR3 coding DNA: TGTGCCAGCAGTTACGCTCTGGACATAGAGACCCAGTACTTC. This gives the protein CASSYALDIETQYF.

This clonotype was seen only a few times. V usage is TRBV5-1 and J usage is TRBJ2-1; weak D call: TRBD2 (5 bases). Deletions cut 7 bases from V and 3 bases from J, with 14 bases between. The CDR3 totals 14 residues. Germline assignment: CDR1 SGHRS and CDR2 YFSETQ. The CDR3 DNA is TGCGCCAGCTCCGGGGAGCTATTCTACAATGAGCAGTTCTTC. It specifies CASSGELFYNEQFF.

This clonotype was counted at least ten times. The chain couples TRBV27 to TRBJ1-6, with D perhaps matching TRBD1 (5 bases). This CDR3 has 15 residues. Germline V CDR1 and CDR2: MNHEY, SMNVEV (reference sequence). V lost 5 bases to trimming and J lost 4 bases, with 12 bases between them. CDR3 nucleotide sequence: TGTGCCAGCAGTCTCCGGGACGCATATAATTCACCCCTCCACTTT. This encodes CASSLRDAYNSPLHF.

This clonotype was observed a few times. The gene calls are TRBV30 and TRBJ1-2, with 9 bases aligning to TRBD1. CDR3 length equals 13 residues. Trimming took 2 bases from V and 8 from J; bases not matched to a gene: 6. Germline CDR1 and CDR2: GTSNPN and SVGIG (reference sequence). CDR3 in DNA: TGTGCCTGGAGTCCAGGGACAGGGCGAGGCTACACCTTC. Protein: CAWSPGTGRGYTF.

Many counts were recorded for this clonotype. The chain links TRBV7-2 to TRBJ2-5, with D uncertain. The CDR3 is made up of 13 amino acids. Trimming removed 5 bases at V and 7 bases at J, with 14 bases between. Germline V gene sequence: CDR1 SGHTA, CDR2 FQGNSA. The CDR3 sequence: CASSTQALRTQYF. CDR3 in DNA: TGTGCCAGCAGCACCCAGGCGCTAAGGACCCAGTACTTC.

The genes are TRBV6-5 and TRBJ1-6, with TRBD1 as a possible D gene (6 bases). With 2 bases removed from V and 9 bases from J, the gap between germline ends came to 14 bases. From germline, CDR1 is MNHEY and CDR2 SVGAGI. There are 15 residues in the CDR3. Written as DNA, the CDR3 is TGTGCCAGCAGTTACGGGGGGGGACAAATTTCACCCCTCCACTTT. Encoded protein: CASSYGGGQISPLHF.

In its sample, this clonotype was seen many times. V gene TRBV5-1 combines with J gene TRBJ2-6; possibly TRBD1 for D (5 bases). In germline, CDR1 is SGHRS, CDR2 YFSETQ. V lost 6 bases and J 4 bases, leaving 17 bases between the germline ends. The CDR3 covers 16 residues. The CDR3 spells CASTPGTGSGANVLTF. In nucleotides, the CDR3 is TGCGCCAGCACCCCAGGTACAGGATCGGGGGCCAACGTCCTGACTTTC. The full variable domain, completed using reference TRBV5-1 and TRBJ2-6, is KAGVTQTPRYLIKTRGQQVTLSCSPISGHRSVSWYQQTPGQGLQFLFEYFSETQRNKGNFPGRFSGRQFSNSRSEMNVSTLELGDSALYLCASTPGTGSGANVLTFGAGSRLTVL.

The chain links TRBV10-3 to TRBJ2-7, with D hard to call. Germline V gives CDR1 ENHRY, CDR2 SYGVKD. The CDR3 runs to 11 residues. Trimming removed 4 bases from V and 5 bases from J, with 6 bases in between. The CDR3 is CAISGGNEQYV. The CDR3, as DNA: TGTGCCATCAGTGGGGGAAACGAGCAGTACGTC.

In this sample, this clonotype turned up many times. V usage is TRBV18 and J usage is TRBJ1-1, with 10 positions matching TRBD1. CDR1 is KGHSH and CDR2 is LQKENI in the germline V gene. V was pared by 2 bases and J by 2 bases, with 14 bases of the junction left unmatched. The CDR3 runs 19 residues. This chain's CDR3 is CASSPNVYSGTGANTEAFF. The CDR3, as DNA: TGTGCCAGCTCACCAAACGTTTATTCCGGGACAGGGGCTAACACTGAAGCTTTCTTT.

With regard to this clonotype: A much more abundant neighbour one base away suggests this may be a read error. The chain couples TRBV6-2 or TRBV6-3 to TRBJ1-5; no clear D. Germline V gives CDR1 MNHEY, CDR2 SVGEGT. The CDR3 has 12 residues. The CDR3 coding sequence is TGTACCACCCGTGGCGGCAATCAGCCCCAGCATTTT. This gives the protein CTTRGGNQPQHF.

This clonotype was seen more than once but under ten times. V and J are TRBV29-1 and TRBJ2-2; perhaps TRBD2 as D (5 bases). The germline V gene encodes CDR1 SQVTM and CDR2 ANQGSEA. V shed 3 bases and J shed 3 bases, with 5 bases lying between them. The CDR3 spans 12 residues. Here the CDR3 reads CSVDGDTGELFF. CDR3 DNA sequence: TGCAGCGTTGACGGGGACACCGGGGAGCTGTTTTTT.

This chain connects TRBV28 to TRBJ2-3; D remains unclear. V was pared by 7 bases and J by 4 bases, with 9 bases between. Looked up from germline, CDR1 is MDHEN and CDR2 is SYDVKM. This CDR3 is 12 amino acids long. The CDR3 reads CASIGSPDTQYF. Here the CDR3 DNA reads TGTGCCAGCATTGGCAGCCCAGATACGCAGTATTTT.

In its sample, this clonotype was seen many times. CDR3 protein: CSVKDRTHNEQFF. CDR3 sequence (DNA): TGCAGCGTTAAGGACCGGACCCACAATGAGCAGTTCTTC. This chain links TRBV29-1 with TRBJ2-1; no firm D call. Germline V lookup: CDR1 SQVTM, CDR2 ANQGSEA. CDR3 size: 13 residues. Trimming took off 5 bases at V and 5 bases at J, with 13 bases between the two ends.

This clonotype has only a few counts. V gene TRBV9 combines with J gene TRBJ2-2; D possibly matches TRBD1 or TRBD2 (6 bases each). The CDR3 runs 15 residues. Trimming cost V 2 bases and J 6 bases, with 14 bases left between them. Germline CDR1 is SGDLS and CDR2 is YYNGEE. The CDR3 region is CASSVLPEGAGELFF. The CDR3 DNA reads TGTGCCAGCAGCGTCCTCCCGGAGGGGGCCGGGGAGCTGTTTTTT.

This clonotype was seen a handful of times. The rearrangement joins TRBV19 to TRBJ1-5; TRBD1 aligns across 8 bases. The length of the CDR3 is 16 residues. V was clipped by 5 bases and J by 6 bases; unmatched bases: 12. Germline V gene data show CDR1 as LNHDA and CDR2 as SQIVND (reference sequence). In DNA form, the CDR3 reads TGTGCCAGTAGTTCCAAGCAGGGGGCGCCGAGTCAGCCCCAGCATTTT. Amino acids: CASSSKQGAPSQPQHF. Supplemented by reference TRBV19 and TRBJ1-5, the full variable domain reads DGGITQSPKYLFRKEGQNVTLSCEQNLNHDAMYWYRQDPGQGLRLIYYSQIVNDFQKGDIAEGYSVSREKKESFPLTVTSAQKNPTAFYLCASSSKQGAPSQPQHFGDGTRLSIL.

CDR3 loop: CASSPSHRDGYTF. CDR3 coding DNA: TGTGCCAGCAGCCCAAGTCACAGGGATGGCTACACCTTC. The chain has TRBV3-1 and TRBJ1-2, with D perhaps matching TRBD1 (6 bases). There are 13 residues in the CDR3. Germline V gene sequence: CDR1 LGHDT, CDR2 YNNKEL (reference sequence). Trimming took 4 bases from V and 6 from J, leaving 12 bases between them.

This clonotype was seen at least ten times. The chain has TRBV3-1 and TRBJ2-4, with a possible D match to TRBD2 (5 bases). Deletions cut 4 bases from V and 7 bases from J, with 17 bases between. Germline V gene lookup returns CDR1 LGHDT and CDR2 YNNKEL (reference sequence). This CDR3 has 15 residues. CDR3 loop: CASSPRRGPPNIQYF. The CDR3 nucleotides are TGTGCCAGCAGCCCGCGGAGAGGGCCGCCTAACATTCAGTACTTC. Drawing the rest from reference TRBV3-1 and TRBJ2-4, the complete variable domain is DTAVSQTPKYLVTQMGNDKSIKCEQNLGHDTMYWYKQDSKKFLKIMFSYNNKELIINETVPNRFSPKSPDKAHLNLHINSLELGDSAVYFCASSPRRGPPNIQYFGAGTRLSVL.

The chain combines TRBV7-6 with TRBJ1-1; no firm D call. CDR3 length equals 13 residues. Germline loops: CDR1 SGHVS, CDR2 FNYEAQ. V was trimmed by 5 bases and J by 0 bases, leaving 7 bases between them. The CDR3 region is CASSQQMNTEAFF. CDR3 bases: TGTGCCAGCAGCCAACAAATGAACACTGAAGCTTTCTTT.

This clonotype occurred many times. The chain links TRBV19 to TRBJ2-6, with D possibly matching TRBD2 (5 bases). CDR1 is LNHDA, CDR2 SQIVND, per germline (reference sequence). V dropped 3 bases and J dropped 2 bases, with 8 bases sitting between them. The CDR3 loop spans 15 amino acids. In DNA form, the CDR3 reads TGTGCCAGTAGTATCGTGAGGGCTGGGGCCAACGTCCTGACTTTC. Translated, it gives CASSIVRAGANVLTF.

The sample holds many counts of this clonotype. J is TRBJ2-6 and V is TRBV18; D call uncertain. Trimming pared 3 bases from V and 2 bases from J, leaving 2 bases between. The CDR3 contains 13 residues. Germline V gives CDR1 KGHSH, CDR2 LQKENI. The CDR3 reads CASSPPGANVLTF. In nucleotides, the CDR3 is TGTGCCAGCTCACCCCCTGGGGCCAACGTCCTGACTTTC.

This chain joins TRBV3-1 and TRBJ1-1; D call uncertain. Germline assignment: CDR1 LGHDT and CDR2 YNNKEL (reference sequence). This CDR3 has 13 amino acids. Trimming shortened V by 3 bases and J by 0 bases, and 5 bases separated the two germline ends. The CDR3 DNA sequence: TGTGCCAGCAGCCACACGTTGAACACTGAAGCTTTCTTT. Its protein product is CASSHTLNTEAFF. Using reference TRBV3-1 and TRBJ1-1 for the parts outside the CDR3, the full variable domain is DTAVSQTPKYLVTQMGNDKSIKCEQNLGHDTMYWYKQDSKKFLKIMFSYNNKELIINETVPNRFSPKSPDKAHLNLHINSLELGDSAVYFCASSHTLNTEAFFGQGTRLTVV.

Note on this clonotype: A much bigger clone sits one base away, suggesting this may be a read error. The chain links TRBV11-1 to TRBJ2-7; 7 bases align to TRBD2. CDR3 length equals 13 residues. Germline CDR1 reads SGHAT; CDR2 reads FQDESV (reference sequence). For the CDR3, the DNA is TGTGTCACTTCTCGCGGGGAGGGCTACGAGCAGTACTTC. As protein: CVTSRGEGYEQYF.

Only a few counts were recorded for this clonotype. The CDR3 loop is CASSLAVRSTGEQYF. The CDR3 DNA reads TGTGCCAGCAGCTTGGCTGTCCGATCCACGGGAGAGCAGTACTTC. This chain links TRBV5-8 with TRBJ2-7; D is perhaps TRBD2 (5 bases). Germline assignment: CDR1 SGHTS and CDR2 YDEGEE. V was pared by 0 bases and J by 7 bases, with 17 bases between. This CDR3 has 15 residues.

This clonotype was seen at least ten times. J is TRBJ1-2 and V is TRBV7-9; no clear D. Germline CDR1 reads SEHNR; CDR2 reads FQNEAQ (reference sequence). V was clipped by 1 base and J by 6 bases, with 6 bases between them. The CDR3 is made up of 12 amino acids. The CDR3 reads CASSLDRDGYTF. For the CDR3, the DNA is TGTGCCAGCAGCTTAGATCGGGATGGCTACACCTTC.

This clonotype came up a few times. The chain joins TRBV24-1 to TRBJ2-1; 7 bases line up with TRBD1. The CDR3 is 20 amino acids. Germline CDR1 and CDR2: KGHDR and SFDVKD. With 8 bases clipped from V and 5 bases from J, the junction kept 26 bases outside the gene matches. CDR3 nucleotides: TGTGCCACCATTGACACATGGGGACAGCCCTCAATAGGGGTCCACAATGAGCAGTTCTTC. Encoded protein: CATIDTWGQPSIGVHNEQFF.